Listed here is a single T cell receptor (beta chain). TEMRA cells were FACS-enriched, while CD8+ and CD4+ T cells were negatively isolated. Reverse transcription of about 0.5 to 1 ug RNA used random hexamers. Coverage of TCR beta CDR3 amplification by immunoSEQ multiplex PCR extended to 54 Vbeta and 13 Jbeta. MiXCR, applied by TCRdb to the immunoSEQ multiplex PCR reads, yields one record per CDR3 protein. The sample includes about 250,000 distinct CDR3 sequences, around 95% of them seen just once. The germline V gene encodes CDR1 ENHRY and CDR2 SYGVKD. This CDR3 is built from 15 residues. Trimming shortened V by 3 bases and J by 0 bases, and 10 bases separated the two germline ends. This sample was included in a study of CD8 T cells in Susac syndrome.

The chain links TRBV10-3 to TRBJ2-3; unclear D gene. Sequencing was done on a sample of CD4+ T cells from PBMCs. This receptor was identified in a human donor with multiple sclerosis. The CDR3 nucleotides read TGTGCCATCAGTGAAGGCTTAGCTAGCACAGATACGCAGTATTTT. Translating it yields CAISEGLASTDTQYF.